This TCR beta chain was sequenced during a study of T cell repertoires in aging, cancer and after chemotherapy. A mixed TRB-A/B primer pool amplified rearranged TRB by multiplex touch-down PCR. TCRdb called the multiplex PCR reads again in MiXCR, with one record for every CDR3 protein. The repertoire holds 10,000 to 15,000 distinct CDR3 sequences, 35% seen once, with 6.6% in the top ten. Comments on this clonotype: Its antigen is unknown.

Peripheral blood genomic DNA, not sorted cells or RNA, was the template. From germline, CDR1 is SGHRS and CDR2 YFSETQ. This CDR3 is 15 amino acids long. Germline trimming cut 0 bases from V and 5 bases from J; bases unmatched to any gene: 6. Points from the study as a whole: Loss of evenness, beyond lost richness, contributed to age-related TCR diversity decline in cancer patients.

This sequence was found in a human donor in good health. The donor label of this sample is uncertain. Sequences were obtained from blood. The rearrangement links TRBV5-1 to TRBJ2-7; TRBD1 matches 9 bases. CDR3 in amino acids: CASSLGQGGRNEQYF. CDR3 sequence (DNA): TGCGCCAGCAGCTTGGGACAGGGGGGAAGGAACGAGCAGTACTTC.